The 10 T cell receptor beta chains given below trace back to one sample, sequenced in a study of blood T cell repertoires in COVID-19. TCRdb keeps only in-frame clones here, not all; method: immunoSEQ multiplex PCR. This sample carries roughly 350,000 clones, around nine tenths of them seen once, and the ten largest clones take 3.5% to 4%. The sequenced sample consisted of peripheral blood. The receptors originated from a woman aged 45-59 years with active or convalescent COVID-19.

The chain couples TRBV11-2 to TRBJ1-1, with D possibly being TRBD1 (6 bases). The CDR3 is 13 amino acids. Germline-derived CDR1 and CDR2 are SGHAT and FQNNGV. V was shortened by 3 bases and J by 5 bases, with 10 bases between the two germline ends. The CDR3 DNA follows: TGTGCCAGCAGCTTCGGGGGGCGTACTGAAGCTTTCTTT. Its protein product is CASSFGGRTEAFF.

The genes are TRBV4-1 and TRBJ1-5; 10 positions match TRBD1. The CDR3 is 17 amino acids. Germline V gene data show CDR1 as MGHRA and CDR2 as YSYEKL. Trimming cost V 0 bases and J 2 bases; bases outside gene matches: 4. The CDR3 loop reads CASSQDTDRGGNQPQHF. Here the CDR3 DNA reads TGCGCCAGCAGCCAAGATACGGACAGGGGGGGCAATCAGCCCCAGCATTTT.

This clone was detected only a few times. The chain combines TRBV11-2 with TRBJ2-7, with a tentative D call TRBD2 (6 bases). Germline V gene lookup returns CDR1 SGHAT and CDR2 FQNNGV. V lost 1 base and J 2 bases, leaving 6 bases between the germline ends. The CDR3 runs 13 residues. CDR3 bases: TGTGCCAGCAGCTTAGGGACTACCTACGAGCAGTACTTC. It encodes CASSLGTTYEQYF.

This clone was counted a single time. The chain couples TRBV11-2 to TRBJ1-3; D is perhaps TRBD1 (5 bases). This CDR3 contains 13 residues. In germline, CDR1 is SGHAT, CDR2 FQNNGV. Between the trimmed V and J ends, which lost 2 bases and 8 bases, there was a span of 10 bases. The CDR3 reads CASSLWGEDTIYF. The CDR3 coding sequence is TGTGCCAGCAGCTTATGGGGGGAGGACACCATATATTTT.

V gene TRBV7-2 combines with J gene TRBJ2-1, with TRBD2 identical over 10 bases. V trimming: 7 bases; J trimming: 7 bases; junction bases outside the gene matches: 13. Germline CDR1 SGHTA, CDR2 FQGNSA. This CDR3 is built from 16 residues. DNA for the CDR3: TGTGCCAGCACCCTTAGTAGGCTAGCGGGAGCAAATGAGCAGTTCTTC. This translates into CASTLSRLAGANEQFF.

This clone was seen a handful of times. J is TRBJ1-2 and V is TRBV4-3; D remains unclear. Germline-derived CDR1 and CDR2 are LGHNA and YSLEER. Trimming removed 0 bases at V and 4 bases at J, with 9 bases between. This CDR3 region has 14 residues. The CDR3 DNA reads TGCGCCAGCAGCCAAGATGGCTGGGCCTATGGCTACACCTTC. This sequence encodes CASSQDGWAYGYTF.

The chain employs TRBV28 and TRBJ2-7; D may be TRBD2 (6 bases). The CDR3 sequence is 11 residues long. V was cut by 6 bases and J by 6 bases, with 9 bases left in between. CDR1 is MDHEN, CDR2 SYDVKM, per germline. The CDR3 is CASREGAEQYF. The CDR3 DNA sequence: TGTGCCAGCAGGGAGGGCGCCGAGCAGTACTTC.

The chain carries TRBV7-9 and TRBJ2-7; D is undetermined. Trimming left V 6 bases short and J 2 bases short, with 11 bases between. The CDR3 contains 13 residues. Germline V gene data show CDR1 as SEHNR and CDR2 as FQNEAQ (reference sequence). In DNA form, the CDR3 reads TGTGCCAGCAGTTCAGCGAAGACCTACGAGCAGTACTTC. This sequence encodes CASSSAKTYEQYF.

The DNA for the CDR3 is TGTGCCAGTAGTATAGGGCCCCTCGGGAATCAGCCCCAGCATTTT. This translates into CASSIGPLGNQPQHF. V gene TRBV19 combines with J gene TRBJ1-5; D uncertain. The CDR3 covers 15 residues. V lost 1 base, J lost 4 bases, and 11 bases lay in between. From germline, CDR1 is LNHDA and CDR2 SQIVND (reference sequence).

The chain joins TRBV9 to TRBJ1-2, with D possibly matching TRBD1 (6 bases). Trimming removed 0 bases from V and 6 bases from J, with 18 bases in between. CDR3 length: 16 amino acids. CDR1 and CDR2 from the germline V gene are SGDLS and YYNGEE. The CDR3 is CASSVEGRGGINGYTF. CDR3 DNA: TGTGCCAGCAGCGTAGAAGGGAGAGGGGGTATCAATGGCTACACCTTC.